This T cell receptor (beta chain) was obtained from a study of blood T cell repertoires in COVID-19. Study as a whole: Samples representing acute and convalescent COVID-19 were sourced from the United States, Italy and Spain. From T cells, B-cell-depleted T cells, or PBMCs came the material, which was cDNA or gDNA.

V was clipped by 6 bases and J by 7 bases, with 18 bases between them. Germline assignment: CDR1 MDHEN and CDR2 SYDVKM. The CDR3 covers 15 residues. Per the original methods: Reference gene primer amplification yielded estimated nucleated cell counts. This table comes from immunoSEQ multiplex PCR, and its TCRdb copy is limited to in-frame clones, with some not included. V, J and clone size are taken as reported in that table, and D and trimming were inferred from the DNA itself. The sample contains 26,000 or so clones, around 89% of which appear only once. The chain links TRBV28 to TRBJ1-4, with D uncertain. Input material: peripheral blood. The receptor comes from a man aged 65 to 79 with acute or convalescent COVID-19. In DNA, the CDR3 is TGTGCCAGCAGCTTACGCGCGGTCTCAGCTGAAAAACTGTTTTTT. Amino acids: CASSLRAVSAEKLFF.